This TCR beta chain originates from a study of blood T cell repertoires in COVID-19. The authors' processing: Amplification of reference gene primers provided the estimated nucleated cell counts. Here immunoSEQ multiplex PCR was the method, and the copy in TCRdb shows in-frame clones only, minus some. V and J calls and clone size are those listed in that table; D and trimming were worked out from the DNA. The table lists around 240,000 clones, approximately 90% of them singletons. The participants were between about 18 and 90 years old and came from about two dozen US areas. This clone was recorded once. The sequence was collected from a human donor in a cohort exposed to, infected with or recovered from COVID-19 (not recorded which). The donor label of this sample is uncertain. Sequenced: PBMCs or T cells enriched from blood (not recorded which).

In DNA, the CDR3 is TGCGCCAGCAGCCTGGTGGGAGGTGAAAAACTGTTTTTT. It codes for CASSLVGGEKLFF. The chain joins TRBV5-1 to TRBJ1-4; D is unresolved. V lost 4 bases and J lost 7, with 11 bases in between. The CDR3 is 13 residues long. Germline loops: CDR1 SGHRS, CDR2 YFSETQ.